This passage covers 19 T cell receptor beta chains from one sample sequenced in a study of blood T cell repertoires in COVID-19. Libraries were prepared by immunoSEQ multiplex PCR; TCRdb keeps only in-frame clonotypes and omits some of them. This repertoire shows some 120,000 clones, roughly 86% found once; its top ten account for 15% to 20%. The sequencing sample was made of peripheral blood. These receptors came from a woman aged 45-65 years who had recovered from COVID-19.

This sequence joins TRBV5-6 and TRBJ1-2; a weak D match, TRBD1 (6 bases). V lost 2 bases and J 7 bases, leaving 12 bases between the germline ends. Germline CDR1 reads SGHDT; CDR2 reads YYEEEE. This CDR3 spans 13 amino acids. CDR3 residues: CASSFLTGGGYTF. As DNA, the CDR3 is TGTGCCAGCAGCTTTCTGACAGGAGGTGGCTACACCTTC.

V gene TRBV13 combines with J gene TRBJ1-6, with D unresolved. The germline gives CDR1 PRHDT, CDR2 FYEKMQ (reference sequence). The V end lost 4 bases, the J end lost 0 bases, and 7 bases lay between the germline ends. This CDR3 region has 15 residues. The CDR3 DNA reads TGTGCCAGCAGCTCTTTCTTCTCCTATAATTCACCCCTCCACTTT. Translating it yields CASSSFFSYNSPLHF. The full variable domain, completed using reference TRBV13 and TRBJ1-6, is AAGVIQSPRHLIKEKRETATLKCYPIPRHDTVYWYQQGPGQDPQFLISFYEKMQSDKGSIPDRFSAQQFSDYHSELNMSSLELGDSALYFCASSSFFSYNSPLHFGNGTRLTVT.

The chain is built from TRBV20-1 and TRBJ2-1; maybe TRBD2 (5 bases). Trimming took off 6 bases at V and 9 bases at J, with 12 bases between the two ends. CDR3 length: 11 amino acids. Germline-derived CDR1 and CDR2 are DFQATT and SNEGSKA (reference sequence). CDR3 region: CSALDYAEQFF. In nucleotides, the CDR3 is TGCAGTGCCCTCGACTATGCTGAGCAGTTCTTC.

The chain uses TRBV12-5 and TRBJ2-2; D gene uncertain. Germline CDR1 and CDR2: LGHNT and FRNRAP. V was trimmed by 4 bases and J by 8 bases, leaving 5 bases between them. The CDR3 covers 11 residues. CDR3 nucleotide sequence: TGTGCTAGTGGTTCACTTGGGGAGCTGTTTTTT. Translation: CASGSLGELFF.

The gene calls are TRBV18 and TRBJ2-7; a weak D match, TRBD1 (6 bases). V was trimmed by 3 bases and J by 4 bases, leaving 10 bases between them. The germline V gene has CDR1 KGHSH and CDR2 LQKENI. This CDR3 is 13 amino acids long. CDR3 sequence reads: CASSPAQGYEQYF. In DNA, the CDR3 is TGTGCCAGCTCACCCGCCCAGGGGTACGAGCAGTACTTC.

This clone came up once. For the CDR3, the DNA is TGTGCCAGCAGAAAACTAGCGGGGGTGAAAGAGACCCAGTACTTC. Translating it yields CASRKLAGVKETQYF. V and J are TRBV6-6 and TRBJ2-5, with 11 bases identical to TRBD2. The J segment lost 3 bases and the V segment lost 6 bases, leaving 6 bases of the junction unmatched. The CDR3 runs to 15 residues. Germline V gene lookup returns CDR1 MNHNY and CDR2 SVGAGI (reference sequence).

The chain combines TRBV6-6 with TRBJ2-2; 10 bases are shared with TRBD2. V was clipped by 7 bases and J by 7 bases; unmatched bases: 12. The CDR3 has 16 residues. Germline CDR1 MNHNY, CDR2 SVGAGI (reference sequence). The CDR3 region is CASTLSTSGVIGELFF. The CDR3 nucleotides are TGTGCCAGCACCTTATCTACTAGCGGGGTTATCGGGGAGCTGTTTTTT.

The chain carries TRBV4-1 and TRBJ2-7; 8 bases agree with TRBD2. CDR1 is MGHRA and CDR2 is YSYEKL in the germline V gene. V gave up 4 bases and J gave up 6 bases; unmatched junction bases: 11. The CDR3 runs to 15 residues. The CDR3 DNA follows: TGCGCCAGCAGCCCCGGAGCGCAGGCGGGAGGCGAGCAGTACTTC. As protein: CASSPGAQAGGEQYF.

V usage is TRBV7-3 and J usage is TRBJ2-1; D is possibly TRBD1 (6 bases). This CDR3 has 15 amino acids. Germline assignment: CDR1 SGHTA and CDR2 FQGTGA. V lost 5 bases to trimming and J lost 3 bases, with 14 bases between them. As DNA, the CDR3 is TGTGCCAGCAGCATTACCGGGACAAACTACAATGAGCAGTTCTTC. Translated, it gives CASSITGTNYNEQFF. Supplemented by reference TRBV7-3 and TRBJ2-1, the full variable domain reads GAGVSQTPSNKVTEKGKYVELRCDPISGHTALYWYRQSLGQGPEFLIYFQGTGAADDSGLPNDRFFAVRPEGSVSTLKIQRTERGDSAVYLCASSITGTNYNEQFFGPGTRLTVL.

The chain links TRBV30 to TRBJ1-2, with D maybe TRBD1 (6 bases). The germline V and J ends were trimmed by 3 bases and 5 bases, with 10 bases remaining between them. The length of the CDR3 is 12 residues. Germline lookup yields CDR1 GTSNPN and CDR2 SVGIG (reference sequence). Here the CDR3 DNA reads TGTGCCTGGAGACAACAGGGTTATGGCTACACCTTC. Amino acids: CAWRQQGYGYTF. The variable domain in full, with the rest retrieved from reference TRBV30 and TRBJ1-2, is SQTIHQWPATLVQPVGSPLSLECTVEGTSNPNLYWYRQAAGRGLQLLFYSVGIGQISSEVPQNLSASRPQDRQFILSSKKLLLSDSGFYLCAWRQQGYGYTFGSGTRLTVV.

The chain combines TRBV4-1 with TRBJ2-3, with 11 bases lining up with TRBD2. V gave up 2 bases and J gave up 8 bases; unmatched junction bases: 6. This CDR3 has 15 amino acids. The germline V gene has CDR1 MGHRA and CDR2 YSYEKL. The CDR3 nucleotides are TGCGCCAGCAGCCAATTCCCGGGACTAGCGGTTACGCAGTATTTT. Its protein is CASSQFPGLAVTQYF.

This clone was seen only a few times. The chain joins TRBV19 to TRBJ2-3; D is unresolved. The CDR3 runs to 12 residues. The V end was cut by 4 bases, the J end by 6 bases, with 8 bases between. Per the germline V gene, CDR1 is LNHDA and CDR2 is SQIVND (reference sequence). The CDR3 DNA is TGTGCCAGTAGTACTCGGTGGGATACGCAGTATTTT. It is translated as CASSTRWDTQYF.

The chain is built from TRBV29-1 and TRBJ1-2, with D unresolved. With 7 bases removed from V and 6 bases from J, the gap between germline ends came to 15 bases. The CDR3 is 12 amino acids. CDR1 and CDR2 (germline): SQVTM, ANQGSEA. Here the CDR3 reads CSANGVLDGYTF. The CDR3 DNA reads TGCAGCGCTAACGGGGTTCTGGATGGCTACACCTTC. Together with reference TRBV29-1 and TRBJ1-2, the CDR3 gives the full variable domain: SAVISQKPSRDICQRGTSLTIQCQVDSQVTMMFWYRQQPGQSLTLIATANQGSEATYESGFVIDKFPISRPNLTFSTLTVSNMSPEDSSIYLCSANGVLDGYTFGSGTRLTVV.

The chain combines TRBV19 with TRBJ1-3; possible D gene TRBD1, 5 bases. Looked up from germline, CDR1 is LNHDA and CDR2 is SQIVND (reference sequence). The CDR3 spans 16 residues. Trimming removed 4 bases at V and 1 base at J, with 14 bases between. CDR3 in amino acids: CASSKGPGRSGNTIYF. As DNA, the CDR3 is TGTGCCAGTAGTAAGGGGCCAGGTCGTTCTGGAAACACCATATATTTT.

By sample fraction, this clone is medium-sized. In DNA, the CDR3 is TGTGCCAGCAGCTTGGAAGGACAGGGGAACGAGCAGTACTTC. Translated, it gives CASSLEGQGNEQYF. The V and J genes are TRBV5-5 and TRBJ2-7, with 9 bases matching TRBD1. This CDR3 comprises 14 residues. Germline V gene sequence: CDR1 SGHKS, CDR2 YYEKEE (reference sequence). The J segment lost 5 bases and the V segment lost 0 bases, leaving 3 bases of the junction unmatched. Full variable domain (outside the CDR3, taken from reference TRBV5-5 and TRBJ2-7): DAGVTQSPTHLIKTRGQQVTLRCSPISGHKSVSWYQQVLGQGPQFIFQYYEKEERGRGNFPDRFSARQFPNYSSELNVNALLLGDSALYLCASSLEGQGNEQYFGPGTRLTVT.

This clone was seen only once. The V gene is TRBV5-1, the J gene TRBJ2-1, with TRBD2 identical over 10 bases. CDR1 is SGHRS, CDR2 YFSETQ, per germline. The CDR3 length is 15 residues. Losses at the gene ends were 5 bases for V and 5 bases for J; bases not matched to a gene: 7. The CDR3 is CASSSWTSGNNEQFF. Here the CDR3 DNA reads TGCGCCAGCAGTTCTTGGACTAGCGGTAACAATGAGCAGTTCTTC.

The DNA of the CDR3 is TGTGCCAGCAGTTACTCCTCGACAGGGCAACCCTATGGCTACACCTTC. Translating it yields CASSYSSTGQPYGYTF. V gene TRBV6-6 combines with J gene TRBJ1-2, with 7 bases that match TRBD1. V lost 0 bases and J lost 4; bases outside the gene matches: 8. The CDR3 has 16 residues. Germline V gene lookup returns CDR1 MNHNY and CDR2 SVGAGI (reference sequence).

V and J are TRBV12-3 or TRBV12-4 and TRBJ2-7; TRBD1 agrees at 7 bases. V trimming: 6 bases; J trimming: 5 bases; junction bases outside the gene matches: 7. The CDR3 totals 13 residues. CDR3 region: CASRVQGENEQYF. In DNA form, the CDR3 reads TGTGCCAGCAGAGTCCAGGGGGAAAACGAGCAGTACTTC.

The chain uses TRBV7-2 and TRBJ2-3; D is perhaps TRBD2 (6 bases). Germline assignment: CDR1 SGHTA and CDR2 FQGNSA. The CDR3 is 15 amino acids. The germline V and J ends were trimmed by 5 bases and 3 bases, with 15 bases remaining between them. CDR3 sequence reads: CASSLTGTQTDTQYF. In DNA form, the CDR3 reads TGTGCCAGCAGCCTTACCGGGACTCAAACAGATACGCAGTATTTT.